A selection of T cell receptor beta chains follows, all from one sample in a study of blood T cell repertoires in COVID-19. The data were produced by immunoSEQ multiplex PCR, yet TCRdb's version contains in-frame clones alone and is incomplete. The sample records hundreds of thousands of clones, around 84% being singletons. The source material was PBMCs or T cells enriched from blood (not recorded which). These receptors were obtained from a man aged 18-30 years who had recovered from COVID-19. CDR3s include the opening cysteine and the closing phenylalanine or tryptophan. A D gene is named only where the DNA matches it firmly. Clone size is given for some rows only: seen once, a few or many times, or a class if the clone is expanded.

v_call: TRBV7-9; cdr3_length: 13; d_call: .; j_call: TRBJ2-4; clone_size: .; cdr3_nt: TGTGCCAGCAGCCCCGGGGCCAAAAACATTCAGTACTTC; cdr3_aa: CASSPGAKNIQYF
v_call: TRBV5-8; cdr3_length: 14; d_call: TRBD1; j_call: TRBJ1-1; clone_size: once; cdr3_nt: TGTGCCAGCAGCTTGGTGAACAGGGGGACTGAAGCTTTCTTT; cdr3_aa: CASSLVNRGTEAFF
v_call: TRBV4-1; cdr3_length: 14; d_call: .; j_call: TRBJ2-7; clone_size: .; cdr3_nt: TGCGCCAGCAGCCAAGGGAGTGCTTCCTACGAGCAGTACTTC; cdr3_aa: CASSQGSASYEQYF
v_call: TRBV11-2; cdr3_length: 14; d_call: TRBD2; j_call: TRBJ2-5; clone_size: once; cdr3_nt: TGTGCCAGCAGCGCCAGCGGGATCCAAGAGACCCAGTACTTC; cdr3_aa: CASSASGIQETQYF
v_call: TRBV28; cdr3_length: 16; d_call: TRBD1; j_call: TRBJ2-1; clone_size: .; cdr3_nt: TGTGCCAGCAGTTCATCCGGGACAGGGCTGAACAATGAGCAGTTCTTC; cdr3_aa: CASSSSGTGLNNEQFF
v_call: TRBV15; cdr3_length: 16; d_call: TRBD2; j_call: TRBJ2-7; clone_size: .; cdr3_nt: TGTGCCACCAGCAGAGAGGGCGGGGGGCGATTCTACGAGCAGTACTTC; cdr3_aa: CATSREGGGRFYEQYF
v_call: TRBV4-1; cdr3_length: 17; d_call: TRBD2; j_call: TRBJ2-2; clone_size: .; cdr3_nt: TGCGCCAGCAGCCCTAGGACTAGCGGGAGAGGGGCCGGGGAGCTGTTTTTT; cdr3_aa: CASSPRTSGRGAGELFF
v_call: TRBV28; cdr3_length: 17; d_call: .; j_call: TRBJ2-3; clone_size: once; cdr3_nt: TGTGCCAGCAGTTTAACCGAGAAGTTGTCGGGCACAGATACGCAGTATTTT; cdr3_aa: CASSLTEKLSGTDTQYF
v_call: TRBV10-1; cdr3_length: 14; d_call: TRBD2; j_call: TRBJ2-1; clone_size: .; cdr3_nt: TGCGCCAGCAGTACGGCTAGCGGGAGCAATGAGCAGTTCTTC; cdr3_aa: CASSTASGSNEQFF
v_call: TRBV30; cdr3_length: 13; d_call: .; j_call: TRBJ1-1; clone_size: .; cdr3_nt: TGTGCCTGGAGTGCGACAGGTAACACTGAAGCTTTCTTT; cdr3_aa: CAWSATGNTEAFF
v_call: TRBV6-1; cdr3_length: 19; d_call: .; j_call: TRBJ1-3; clone_size: .; cdr3_nt: TGTGCCAGCAGTGAAGAGGAGGCAGGACCCATCAGCTCTGGAAACACCATATATTTT; cdr3_aa: CASSEEEAGPISSGNTIYF
v_call: TRBV7-9; cdr3_length: 13; d_call: .; j_call: TRBJ1-2; clone_size: .; cdr3_nt: TGTGCCAGCAGCTTAGGGACAGCTTATGGCTACACCTTC; cdr3_aa: CASSLGTAYGYTF
v_call: TRBV7-9; cdr3_length: 15; d_call: TRBD1; j_call: TRBJ1-5; clone_size: .; cdr3_nt: TGTGCCAGCAGCCCGTCCGGGACAGGGAATCAGCCCCAGCATTTT; cdr3_aa: CASSPSGTGNQPQHF
v_call: TRBV30; cdr3_length: 19; d_call: TRBD1; j_call: TRBJ1-1; clone_size: .; cdr3_nt: TGTGCCTGGAGCCTTCTGTCCCCCGGACAGGGGGCGCCGAGCACTGAAGCTTTCTTT; cdr3_aa: CAWSLLSPGQGAPSTEAFF
v_call: TRBV6-5; cdr3_length: 14; d_call: .; j_call: TRBJ2-5; clone_size: .; cdr3_nt: TGTGCCAGCAGTTACGGCGGGAACCAAGAGACCCAGTACTTC; cdr3_aa: CASSYGGNQETQYF
v_call: TRBV7-2; cdr3_length: 15; d_call: TRBD1; j_call: TRBJ1-1; clone_size: .; cdr3_nt: TGTGCCAGCAGCTTAAGTTCAGGGGGCCGAACTGAAGCTTTCTTT; cdr3_aa: CASSLSSGGRTEAFF
v_call: TRBV6-5; cdr3_length: 15; d_call: .; j_call: TRBJ1-1; clone_size: .; cdr3_nt: TGTGCCAGCATAACCCAGGGGACGAGGAACACTGAAGCTTTCTTT; cdr3_aa: CASITQGTRNTEAFF
v_call: TRBV6-6; cdr3_length: 17; d_call: TRBD1; j_call: TRBJ1-2; clone_size: .; cdr3_nt: TGTGCCAGCAGCCGATTCTTTGGGACAGGGTTGAACTATGGCTACACCTTC; cdr3_aa: CASSRFFGTGLNYGYTF
v_call: TRBV30; cdr3_length: 15; d_call: .; j_call: TRBJ2-7; clone_size: .; cdr3_nt: TGTGCCTGGAGTGGTCAACTAGGTGGGACTTACGAGCAGTACTTC; cdr3_aa: CAWSGQLGGTYEQYF
v_call: TRBV23-1; cdr3_length: 15; d_call: .; j_call: TRBJ1-6; clone_size: once; cdr3_nt: TGCGCCAGCAGTCAACAGGGCCACTATAATTCACCCCTCCACTTT; cdr3_aa: CASSQQGHYNSPLHF
v_call: TRBV7-2; cdr3_length: 17; d_call: .; j_call: TRBJ1-2; clone_size: .; cdr3_nt: TGTGCCAGCACTTCACCGGGACAAGAAATCCTCAACTATGGCTACACCTTC; cdr3_aa: CASTSPGQEILNYGYTF
v_call: TRBV7-9; cdr3_length: 18; d_call: TRBD2; j_call: TRBJ2-7; clone_size: .; cdr3_nt: TGTGCCAGCAGCTCCTCAGGGGCGGGAGGGCCAGGGTTCTACGAGCAGTACTTC; cdr3_aa: CASSSSGAGGPGFYEQYF
v_call: TRBV21-1; cdr3_length: 17; d_call: .; j_call: TRBJ2-2; clone_size: .; cdr3_nt: TGTGCCAGCAGCACTCCGGGACTACAAAACTACACCGGGGAGCTGTTTTTT; cdr3_aa: CASSTPGLQNYTGELFF
v_call: TRBV5-5; cdr3_length: 14; d_call: .; j_call: TRBJ1-5; clone_size: .; cdr3_nt: TGTGCCAGCAGCTTGCGGGATACCAATCAGCCCCAGCATTTT; cdr3_aa: CASSLRDTNQPQHF
v_call: TRBV28; cdr3_length: 16; d_call: TRBD2; j_call: TRBJ2-1; clone_size: once; cdr3_nt: TGTGCCAGCAGTGCCACGGGACTAGAGGTTTCAGCGGAGCAGTTCTTC; cdr3_aa: CASSATGLEVSAEQFF
v_call: TRBV28; cdr3_length: 17; d_call: TRBD2; j_call: TRBJ2-3; clone_size: .; cdr3_nt: TGTGCCAGCAGTTTGGGACTAGCGGGAGGGGAGACAGATACGCAGTATTTT; cdr3_aa: CASSLGLAGGETDTQYF
v_call: TRBV5-4; cdr3_length: 16; d_call: .; j_call: TRBJ2-7; clone_size: .; cdr3_nt: TGTGCCAGCAGCACATACCCCGGGGTTTCCCCCTACGAGCAGTACTTC; cdr3_aa: CASSTYPGVSPYEQYF
v_call: TRBV19; cdr3_length: 15; d_call: .; j_call: TRBJ1-5; clone_size: .; cdr3_nt: TGTGCCAGTAGCCTGAATCGGGGGGGCAATCAGCCCCAGCATTTT; cdr3_aa: CASSLNRGGNQPQHF
v_call: TRBV3-1/TRBV3-2; cdr3_length: 14; d_call: .; j_call: TRBJ1-1; clone_size: .; cdr3_nt: TGTGCCAGCAGCCAAGATCTTGGCTCCACTGAAGCTTTCTTT; cdr3_aa: CASSQDLGSTEAFF
v_call: TRBV27; cdr3_length: 14; d_call: .; j_call: TRBJ2-1; clone_size: .; cdr3_nt: TGTGCCAGCAGTTCCTTCCCAGCGACCGATGAGCAGTTCTTC; cdr3_aa: CASSSFPATDEQFF
v_call: TRBV19; cdr3_length: 13; d_call: .; j_call: TRBJ1-1; clone_size: .; cdr3_nt: TGTGCCAGTGGGTGGGGAGGGAACACTGAAGCTTTCTTT; cdr3_aa: CASGWGGNTEAFF
v_call: TRBV27; cdr3_length: 11; d_call: .; j_call: TRBJ1-2; clone_size: once; cdr3_nt: TGTGCCACCGGGGAGTACCCGGCTTTCACCTTC; cdr3_aa: CATGEYPAFTF
v_call: TRBV27; cdr3_length: 16; d_call: TRBD1; j_call: TRBJ1-5; clone_size: .; cdr3_nt: TGTGCCAGCAGTTCCTACACGGGACAGGGCGGTCAGCCCCAGCATTTT; cdr3_aa: CASSSYTGQGGQPQHF
v_call: TRBV6-4; cdr3_length: 15; d_call: TRBD2; j_call: TRBJ2-1; clone_size: .; cdr3_nt: TGTGCCAGCAGTTTACTAGCGGAGTCCTACAATGAGCAGTTCTTC; cdr3_aa: CASSLLAESYNEQFF
v_call: TRBV3-1/TRBV3-2; cdr3_length: 15; d_call: .; j_call: TRBJ1-2; clone_size: .; cdr3_nt: TGTGCCAGCAGCCAAGATGTGGCGGCCTACTATGGCTACACCTTC; cdr3_aa: CASSQDVAAYYGYTF
v_call: TRBV15; cdr3_length: 15; d_call: .; j_call: TRBJ2-5; clone_size: .; cdr3_nt: TGTGCCACCAGCAGAGATACTTCGGGGGAAGAGACCCAGTACTTC; cdr3_aa: CATSRDTSGEETQYF
v_call: TRBV2; cdr3_length: 13; d_call: .; j_call: TRBJ2-1; clone_size: .; cdr3_nt: TGTGCCAGCAGTCCGAGCTCTTACAATGAGCAGTTCTTC; cdr3_aa: CASSPSSYNEQFF
v_call: TRBV3-1/TRBV3-2; cdr3_length: 17; d_call: TRBD2; j_call: TRBJ2-2; clone_size: .; cdr3_nt: TGTGCCAGCAGCCAAGCTGGCCTAGCGGGGAACACCGGGGAGCTGTTTTTT; cdr3_aa: CASSQAGLAGNTGELFF
v_call: TRBV7-9; cdr3_length: 14; d_call: TRBD1; j_call: TRBJ1-4; clone_size: .; cdr3_nt: TGTGCCAGCAGCTGGACAGGCACTAATGAAAAACTGTTTTTT; cdr3_aa: CASSWTGTNEKLFF
v_call: TRBV7-7; cdr3_length: 15; d_call: TRBD2; j_call: TRBJ2-3; clone_size: .; cdr3_nt: TGTGCTAGCAGCCCCGGGACTAGCGGGACAGATACGCAGTATTTT; cdr3_aa: CASSPGTSGTDTQYF
v_call: TRBV5-1; cdr3_length: 16; d_call: .; j_call: TRBJ1-6; clone_size: once; cdr3_nt: TGCGCCAGCAGCCTCGTTGGGGGGAATCGTAATTCACCCCTCCACTTT; cdr3_aa: CASSLVGGNRNSPLHF
v_call: TRBV19; cdr3_length: 18; d_call: TRBD1; j_call: TRBJ2-6; clone_size: .; cdr3_nt: TGTGCCAGTAGTATAGAGCAGGGACAGATCTCTGGGGCCAACGTCCTGACTTTC; cdr3_aa: CASSIEQGQISGANVLTF
v_call: TRBV30; cdr3_length: 12; d_call: .; j_call: TRBJ1-2; clone_size: .; cdr3_nt: TGTGCCTGTACAGCGGCGCTCTATGGCTACACCTTC; cdr3_aa: CACTAALYGYTF
v_call: TRBV5-1; cdr3_length: 14; d_call: TRBD1; j_call: TRBJ2-7; clone_size: .; cdr3_nt: TGCGCCAGCAGCTCGGGGGACAGGGTTAACGAGCAGTACTTC; cdr3_aa: CASSSGDRVNEQYF
v_call: TRBV18; cdr3_length: 17; d_call: .; j_call: TRBJ1-3; clone_size: once; cdr3_nt: TGTGCCAGCTCACAAAGTGGGGGACAAATCTCTGGAAACACCATATATTTT; cdr3_aa: CASSQSGGQISGNTIYF
v_call: TRBV12-3/TRBV12-4; cdr3_length: 13; d_call: .; j_call: TRBJ1-5; clone_size: few; cdr3_nt: TGTGCCAGCAGCGGGACCGACGGGGGGCCCCAGCATTTT; cdr3_aa: CASSGTDGGPQHF
v_call: TRBV19; cdr3_length: 15; d_call: TRBD1; j_call: TRBJ1-4; clone_size: .; cdr3_nt: TGTGCCAGTAGAGGCAGGGGGAGGTCTAATGAAAAACTGTTTTTT; cdr3_aa: CASRGRGRSNEKLFF
v_call: TRBV18; cdr3_length: 15; d_call: .; j_call: TRBJ2-7; clone_size: .; cdr3_nt: TGTGCCAGCTCACCAGGTCCCAGGAAAACCTACGAGCAGTACTTC; cdr3_aa: CASSPGPRKTYEQYF
v_call: TRBV7-2; cdr3_length: 16; d_call: .; j_call: TRBJ1-1; clone_size: .; cdr3_nt: TGTGCCAGCAGCTTAGCGTTCCTGAGAACGGGGACTGAAGCTTTCTTT; cdr3_aa: CASSLAFLRTGTEAFF
v_call: TRBV5-1; cdr3_length: 13; d_call: .; j_call: TRBJ2-7; clone_size: .; cdr3_nt: TGCGCCAGCAGCTCTGCAGAACCCGGGGGGCAGTACTTC; cdr3_aa: CASSSAEPGGQYF
v_call: TRBV29-1; cdr3_length: 19; d_call: TRBD2; j_call: TRBJ2-1; clone_size: .; cdr3_nt: TGCAGCGTTGAAGATCTGGAGACTAGCGGGAGGGGTCCGCTCCATGAGCAGTTCTTC; cdr3_aa: CSVEDLETSGRGPLHEQFF
v_call: TRBV4-2; cdr3_length: 16; d_call: TRBD2; j_call: TRBJ2-7; clone_size: .; cdr3_nt: TGTGCCAGCAGCCCCAGACGGACTAGCGGCTCCTACGAGCAGTACTTC; cdr3_aa: CASSPRRTSGSYEQYF
v_call: TRBV3-1/TRBV3-2; cdr3_length: 15; d_call: TRBD1; j_call: TRBJ1-2; clone_size: .; cdr3_nt: TGTGCCAGCAGCCAGGCACGGACAGGGAACTATGGCTACACCTTC; cdr3_aa: CASSQARTGNYGYTF
v_call: TRBV6-1; cdr3_length: 11; d_call: .; j_call: TRBJ1-5; clone_size: .; cdr3_nt: TGTGCCAGCAGTGAACTTGGCCCCCAGCATTTT; cdr3_aa: CASSELGPQHF
v_call: TRBV4-1; cdr3_length: 18; d_call: .; j_call: TRBJ2-1; clone_size: .; cdr3_nt: TGCGCCAGCAGCGAAAATTATATCGGGGCAGGGGCCTACAATGAGCAGTTCTTC; cdr3_aa: CASSENYIGAGAYNEQFF
v_call: TRBV30; cdr3_length: 15; d_call: TRBD1; j_call: TRBJ1-2; clone_size: .; cdr3_nt: TGTGCCTGGAGTGCGGGACAGGGGGTATATGTTGGCTACACCTTC; cdr3_aa: CAWSAGQGVYVGYTF
v_call: TRBV6-6; cdr3_length: 16; d_call: TRBD1; j_call: TRBJ1-5; clone_size: .; cdr3_nt: TGTGCCAGCAGAAGCACCGGGACAGGGTTGGATCAGCCCCAGCATTTT; cdr3_aa: CASRSTGTGLDQPQHF
v_call: TRBV28; cdr3_length: 13; d_call: .; j_call: TRBJ1-1; clone_size: .; cdr3_nt: TGTGCCAGCAGTTTATCCGACGGGTTTCCATCTTTCTTT; cdr3_aa: CASSLSDGFPSFF
v_call: TRBV19; cdr3_length: 17; d_call: .; j_call: TRBJ1-5; clone_size: .; cdr3_nt: TGTGCCAGTAGTGCCCCGAGGTTCGTTCGGAGCAATCAGCCCCAGCATTTT; cdr3_aa: CASSAPRFVRSNQPQHF